This T cell receptor beta chain originates from a study of T cells in Graves' hyperthyroidism and ophthalmopathy. Authors of the study amplified TCR beta CDR3 regions from RNA transcripts. When the TCR CDR3 underwent first-round RT-PCR, the HTBI primer set was used. TCRdb ran MiXCR on the multiplex PCR reads and lists one entry per CDR3 protein. The profile shows about 580,000 distinct CDR3 sequences, more than 11% of them singletons. Study-wide results and caveats: Blood shared most expanded thyroid clonotypes above 0.001.

This clonotype was seen a few times. Its antigen is unknown. Subjects aged 18 to 65 presented with newly diagnosed hyperthyroidism of less than 2 months' duration. Clinical symptoms, serum thyroxine, TRAb, thyroid ultrasound and orbital computed tomography established diagnosis. The study collected blood at first hyperthyroidism diagnosis, before any ophthalmopathy symptoms arose. The germline gives CDR1 SGDLS, CDR2 YYNGEE. The CDR3 has 13 amino acids. Trimming cost V 4 bases and J 9 bases, with 11 bases left between them. The sample consisted of blood. The origin of this receptor is a woman between 25 and 40 years old with Graves' hyperthyroidism that later progressed to Graves' ophthalmopathy. This chain joins TRBV9 and TRBJ1-6, with D perhaps TRBD1 (5 bases). This CDR3 is CASSPLQGSPLHF. CDR3 coding DNA: TGTGCCAGCAGCCCCCTCCAGGGTTCACCCCTCCACTTT.